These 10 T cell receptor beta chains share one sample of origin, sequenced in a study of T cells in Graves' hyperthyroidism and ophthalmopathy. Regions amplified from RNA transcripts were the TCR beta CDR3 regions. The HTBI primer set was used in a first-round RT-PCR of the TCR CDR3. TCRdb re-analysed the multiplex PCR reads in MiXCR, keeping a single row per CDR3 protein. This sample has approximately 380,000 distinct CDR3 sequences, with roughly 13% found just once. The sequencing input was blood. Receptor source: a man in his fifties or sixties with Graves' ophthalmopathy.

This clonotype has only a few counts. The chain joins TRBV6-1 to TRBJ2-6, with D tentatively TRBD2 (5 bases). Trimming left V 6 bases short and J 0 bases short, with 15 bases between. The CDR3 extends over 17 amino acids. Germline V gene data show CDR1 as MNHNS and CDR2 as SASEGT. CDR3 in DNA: TGTGCCAGCAGAGAATCACTAGGGATCTCTGGGGCCAACGTCCTGACTTTC. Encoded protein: CASRESLGISGANVLTF.

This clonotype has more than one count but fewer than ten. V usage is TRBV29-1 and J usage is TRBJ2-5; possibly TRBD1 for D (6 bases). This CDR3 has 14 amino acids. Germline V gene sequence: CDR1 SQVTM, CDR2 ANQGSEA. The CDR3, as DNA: TGCACCCACGCCGGGGCAGGGGCCCAAGAGACCCAGTACTTC. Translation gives CTHAGAGAQETQYF. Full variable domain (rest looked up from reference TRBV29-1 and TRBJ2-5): SAVISQKPSRDICQRGTSLTIQCQVDSQVTMMFWYRQQPGQSLTLIATANQGSEATYESGFVIDKFPISRPNLTFSTLTVSNMSPEDSSIYLCTHAGAGAQETQYFGPGTRLLVL.

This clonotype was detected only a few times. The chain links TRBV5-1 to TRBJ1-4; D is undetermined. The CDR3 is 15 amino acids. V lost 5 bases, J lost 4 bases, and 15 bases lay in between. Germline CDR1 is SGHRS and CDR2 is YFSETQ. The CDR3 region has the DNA TGCGCCAGCAGGCCCGAAGGGTGGGATAATGAAAAACTGTTTTTT. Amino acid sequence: CASRPEGWDNEKLFF. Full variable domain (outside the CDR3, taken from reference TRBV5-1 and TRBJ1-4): KAGVTQTPRYLIKTRGQQVTLSCSPISGHRSVSWYQQTPGQGLQFLFEYFSETQRNKGNFPGRFSGRQFSNSRSEMNVSTLELGDSALYLCASRPEGWDNEKLFFGSGTQLSVL.

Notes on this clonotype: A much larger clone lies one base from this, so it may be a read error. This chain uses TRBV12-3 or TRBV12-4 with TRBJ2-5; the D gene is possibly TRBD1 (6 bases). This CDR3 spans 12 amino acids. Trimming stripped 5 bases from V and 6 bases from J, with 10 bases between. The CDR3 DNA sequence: TGTGCCAGCAGTACGAGGGGGAAGACCCAGTACTTC. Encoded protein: CASSTRGKTQYF.

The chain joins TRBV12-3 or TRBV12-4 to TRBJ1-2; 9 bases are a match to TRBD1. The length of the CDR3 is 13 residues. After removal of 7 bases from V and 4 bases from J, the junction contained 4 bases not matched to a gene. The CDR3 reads CASTRTGAYGYTF. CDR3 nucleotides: TGTGCCAGCACCCGGACAGGGGCCTATGGCTACACCTTC.

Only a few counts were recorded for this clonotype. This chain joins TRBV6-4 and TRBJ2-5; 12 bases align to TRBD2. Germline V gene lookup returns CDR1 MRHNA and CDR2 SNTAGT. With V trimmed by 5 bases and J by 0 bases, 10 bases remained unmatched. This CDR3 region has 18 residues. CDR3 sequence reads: CASSSRCLAGGNQETQYF. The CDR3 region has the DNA TGTGCCAGCAGTTCTAGGTGTCTAGCGGGAGGGAACCAAGAGACCCAGTACTTC.

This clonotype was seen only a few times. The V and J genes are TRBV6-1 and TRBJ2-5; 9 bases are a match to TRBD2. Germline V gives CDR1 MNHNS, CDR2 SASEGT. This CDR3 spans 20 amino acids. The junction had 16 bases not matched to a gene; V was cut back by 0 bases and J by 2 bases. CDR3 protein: CASSEALQGVAGVRQETQYF. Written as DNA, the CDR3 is TGTGCCAGCAGTGAAGCGCTTCAAGGAGTAGCGGGAGTAAGGCAAGAGACCCAGTACTTC.

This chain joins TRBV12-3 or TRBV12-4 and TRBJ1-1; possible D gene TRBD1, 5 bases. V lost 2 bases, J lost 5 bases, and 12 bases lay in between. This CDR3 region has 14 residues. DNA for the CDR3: TGTGCCAGCAGTTTACATCAGGGAGGGACTGAAGCTTTCTTT. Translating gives CASSLHQGGTEAFF.

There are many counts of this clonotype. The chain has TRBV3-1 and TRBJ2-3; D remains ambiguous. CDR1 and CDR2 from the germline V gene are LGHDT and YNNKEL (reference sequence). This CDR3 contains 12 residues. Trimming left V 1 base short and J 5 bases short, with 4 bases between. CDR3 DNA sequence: TGTGCCAGCAGCCAAGCAGGAGATACGCAGTATTTT. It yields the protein CASSQAGDTQYF.

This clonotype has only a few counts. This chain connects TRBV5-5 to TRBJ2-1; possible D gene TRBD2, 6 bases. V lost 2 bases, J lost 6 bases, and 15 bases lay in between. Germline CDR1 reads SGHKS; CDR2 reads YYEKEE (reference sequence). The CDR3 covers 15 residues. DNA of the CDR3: TGTGCCAGCAGCTTAGGCGGGATCCGGGGCAATGAGCAGTTCTTC. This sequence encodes CASSLGGIRGNEQFF.